Below, one TCR beta chain is given with its context. RNA transcripts yielded amplified TCR beta CDR3 regions. HTBI primers were used for first-round RT-PCR of the TCR CDR3. TCRdb reprocessed the multiplex PCR reads via MiXCR and lists one record per CDR3 protein. The sample gives about 270,000 distinct CDR3 sequences, 20% to 25% of which show up once; approximately 60% is in the top ten. The sample is drawn from a study of T cells in Graves' hyperthyroidism and ophthalmopathy. The CDR3 is made up of 16 amino acids. Per germline, CDR1 LNHDA and CDR2 SQIVND (reference sequence). V lost 3 bases and J lost 8; bases outside the gene matches: 10.

The source of this sequence is a man aged 30 to 45 with Graves' ophthalmopathy. Sequencing input: blood. The chain uses TRBV19 and TRBJ1-6, with 7 bases that match TRBD1. This CDR3 reads CASSMIGGVPDSPLHF. In DNA form, the CDR3 reads TGTGCCAGTAGTATGATAGGGGGCGTCCCCGATTCACCCCTCCACTTT.